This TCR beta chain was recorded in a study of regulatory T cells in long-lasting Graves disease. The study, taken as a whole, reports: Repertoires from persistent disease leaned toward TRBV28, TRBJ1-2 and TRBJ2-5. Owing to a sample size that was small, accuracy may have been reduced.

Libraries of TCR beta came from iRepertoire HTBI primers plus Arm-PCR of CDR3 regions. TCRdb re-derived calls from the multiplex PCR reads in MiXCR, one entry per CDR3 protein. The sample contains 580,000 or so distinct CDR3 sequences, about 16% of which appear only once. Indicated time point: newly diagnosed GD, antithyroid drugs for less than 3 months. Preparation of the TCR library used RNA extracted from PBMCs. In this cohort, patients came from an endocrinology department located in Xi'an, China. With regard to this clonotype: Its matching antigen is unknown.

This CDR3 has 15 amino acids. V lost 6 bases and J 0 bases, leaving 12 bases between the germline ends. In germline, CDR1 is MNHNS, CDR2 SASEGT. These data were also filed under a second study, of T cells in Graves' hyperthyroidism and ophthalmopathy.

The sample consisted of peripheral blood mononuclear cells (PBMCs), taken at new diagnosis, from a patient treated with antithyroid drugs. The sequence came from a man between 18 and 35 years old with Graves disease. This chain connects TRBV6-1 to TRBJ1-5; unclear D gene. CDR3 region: CASRDFAYSNQPQHF. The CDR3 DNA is TGTGCCAGCAGGGACTTCGCCTATAGCAATCAGCCCCAGCATTTT.